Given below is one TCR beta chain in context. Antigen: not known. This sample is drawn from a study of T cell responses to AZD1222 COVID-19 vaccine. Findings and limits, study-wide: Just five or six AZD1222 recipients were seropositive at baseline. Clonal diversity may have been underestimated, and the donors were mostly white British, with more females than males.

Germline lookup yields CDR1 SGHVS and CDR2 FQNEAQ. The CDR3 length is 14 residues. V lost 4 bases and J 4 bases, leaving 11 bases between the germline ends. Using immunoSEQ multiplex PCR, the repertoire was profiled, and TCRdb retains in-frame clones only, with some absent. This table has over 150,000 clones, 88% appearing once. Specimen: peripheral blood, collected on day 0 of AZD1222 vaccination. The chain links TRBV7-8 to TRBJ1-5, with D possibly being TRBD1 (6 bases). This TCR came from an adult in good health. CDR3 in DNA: TGTGCCAGCAGCTCACAGGGTGCGAATCAGCCCCAGCATTTT. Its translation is CASSSQGANQPQHF. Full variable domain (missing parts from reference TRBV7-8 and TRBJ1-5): GAGVSQSPRYKVAKRGQDVALRCDPISGHVSLFWYQQALGQGPEFLTYFQNEAQLDKSGLPSDRFFAERPEGSVSTLKIQRTQQEDSAVYLCASSSQGANQPQHFGDGTRLSIL.